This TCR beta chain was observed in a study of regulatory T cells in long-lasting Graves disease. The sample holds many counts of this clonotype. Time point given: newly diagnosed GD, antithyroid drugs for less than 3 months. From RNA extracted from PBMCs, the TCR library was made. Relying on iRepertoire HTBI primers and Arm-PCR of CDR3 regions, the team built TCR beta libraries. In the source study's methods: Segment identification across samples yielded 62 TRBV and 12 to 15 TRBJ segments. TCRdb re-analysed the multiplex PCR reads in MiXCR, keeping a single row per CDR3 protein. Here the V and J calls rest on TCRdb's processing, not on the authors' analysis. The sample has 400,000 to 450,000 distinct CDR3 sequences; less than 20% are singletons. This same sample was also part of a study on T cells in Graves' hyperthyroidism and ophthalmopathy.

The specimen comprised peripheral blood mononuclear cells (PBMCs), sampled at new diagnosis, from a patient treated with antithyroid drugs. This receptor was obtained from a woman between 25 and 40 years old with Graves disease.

The CDR3 spells CSARTHQETQYF. CDR3 bases: TGCAGTGCTAGAACTCATCAAGAGACCCAGTACTTC. This chain joins TRBV20-1 and TRBJ2-5, with D uncertain. Between the trimmed V and J ends, which lost 2 bases and 2 bases, there was a span of 6 bases. This CDR3 has 12 amino acids. CDR1 DFQATT and CDR2 SNEGSKA come from the germline V gene (reference sequence).